This is a list of T cell receptor beta chains from one sample in a study of T cells in Graves' hyperthyroidism and ophthalmopathy. TCRdb itself ran the multiplex PCR reads through MiXCR, one entry per CDR3 protein. The sample lists 500,000 to 750,000 distinct CDR3 sequences, approximately 15% seen once, with roughly 7% in the top ten. Specimen: blood. The receptors come from a woman aged 18-29 years with Graves' ophthalmopathy. Both conserved end residues are part of each CDR3. D genes are given only for firm matches. Clone size is given for some rows only: seen once, a few or many times, or a class if the clone is expanded.

>19|TRBV11-2|TRBJ1-3|.|many
TGTGCCAGCAGCCCCCCCCTCGCCGACGATCCCTACTCTGGAAACACCATATATTTT
CASSPPLADDPYSGNTIYF
>16|TRBV4-2|TRBJ2-1|TRBD2|few
TGTGCCAGCAGCCAGGGCCGTGCGGGGGGCTACAATGAGCAGTTCTTC
CASSQGRAGGYNEQFF
>15|TRBV28|TRBJ1-3|.|many
TGTGCCAGCAGTTTAGGGACACGGAACGAACACACCATATATTTT
CASSLGTRNEHTIYF
>15|TRBV5-1|TRBJ2-7|TRBD2|many
TGCGCCAGCAGCCCGGCCGGGACTAGCGTTCTTACGCAGTACTTC
CASSPAGTSVLTQYF
>15|TRBV7-3|TRBJ1-5|.|few
TGTGCCAGCAGCTTGGGAGTACTTAGCAATCAGCCCCAGCATTTT
CASSLGVLSNQPQHF
>14|TRBV3-1|TRBJ1-2|.|many
TGTGCCAGCAGCCAAGAAGCGACTTCTTATGGCTACACCTTC
CASSQEATSYGYTF
>13|TRBV19|TRBJ1-5|.|few
TGTGCCAGTAGTGGGACGGGGGGACAGCCCCAGCATTTT
CASSGTGGQPQHF
>20|TRBV27|TRBJ2-2|TRBD2|.
TGTGCCAACCCCCCCCCCGGGACTAGCGGAGAGGGGTGGAAAACCGGGGAGCTGTTTTTT
CANPPPGTSGEGWKTGELFF
>15|TRBV12-3/TRBV12-4|TRBJ1-4|.|few
TGTGCCAGCAGAAACTCGAGGGATACTAATGAAAAACTGTTTTTT
CASRNSRDTNEKLFF
>15|TRBV11-3|TRBJ2-5|TRBD2|many
TGTGCCAGCAGCTCCTCTAGCGGATACCAAGAGACCCAGTACTTC
CASSSSSGYQETQYF
>15|TRBV28|TRBJ1-2|.|many
TGTGCCAGCAGTTCCCACGCAGGCTCTAACTATGGCTACACCTTC
CASSSHAGSNYGYTF
>16|TRBV11-2|TRBJ2-5|.|many
TGTGCCAGCAGCCCCGAGGGGCTGGGGTCGAGGGAGACCCAGTACTTC
CASSPEGLGSRETQYF
>14|TRBV7-9|TRBJ2-2|.|many
TGTGCCAGCAGCCCCACCACGAACACCGGGGAGCTGTTTTTT
CASSPTTNTGELFF
>18|TRBV28|TRBJ2-2|TRBD2|many
TGTGCCAGCAGTTTACCCTTGGTAGCGGGAGGGTTAATCGGGGAGCTGTTTTTT
CASSLPLVAGGLIGELFF
>17|TRBV9|TRBJ1-1|.|few
TGTGCCAGCAGCGTAGGCGATAAGGGGAAGATGAACACTGAAGCTTTCTTT
CASSVGDKGKMNTEAFF
>17|TRBV4-1|TRBJ2-3|TRBD2|.
TGCGCCAGCAGCCAAGATGCAGCGGGAGGCCCGGGGGATACGCAGTATTTT
CASSQDAAGGPGDTQYF
>15|TRBV27|TRBJ2-7|TRBD2|many
TGTGCCAGCAGGGGAATGACTAGCGGGAATAGGGAGCAGTACTTC
CASRGMTSGNREQYF
>12|TRBV2|TRBJ1-2|.|.
TGTGCCAGCAGCCCCGCGGCATATGGCTACACCTTC
CASSPAAYGYTF
>15|TRBV6-1|TRBJ1-2|.|many
TGTGCCAGCAGTCCATACCGGAGGGCTAACTATGGCTACACCTTC
CASSPYRRANYGYTF
>14|TRBV3-1|TRBJ2-5|.|many
TGTGCCAGCAGCCAGGGTCGGGGAGGCAAGACCCAGTACTTC
CASSQGRGGKTQYF
>13|TRBV7-2|TRBJ2-7|.|few
TGTGCCAGCAGCTTATTGTTAATCTACGAGCAGTACTTC
CASSLLLIYEQYF
>18|TRBV5-6|TRBJ2-7|TRBD2|.
TGTGCCAGCAGCTGGAGGGGGACTAGCGGGAGCGGGGGCCTCGAGCAGTACTTC
CASSWRGTSGSGGLEQYF
>14|TRBV29-1|TRBJ2-7|TRBD1|many
TGCAGCGTTGAAGCTATACAGGGGAACTACGAGCAGTACTTC
CSVEAIQGNYEQYF
>14|TRBV30|TRBJ2-6|.|.
TGTGCCTGGCTTATCAGAGGTGGGGCCAACGTCCTGACTTTC
CAWLIRGGANVLTF
>15|TRBV29-1|TRBJ2-1|.|many
TGCAGCGTTAGCGGCGGCCGGGGGCCCTACAATGAGCAGTTCTTC
CSVSGGRGPYNEQFF
>16|TRBV3-1|TRBJ2-5|.|many
TGTGCCAGCAGCCAAGGAGGAGGGGCAGGGATAGAGACCCAGTACTTC
CASSQGGGAGIETQYF
>17|TRBV20-1|TRBJ2-3|.|few
TGCAGTGCTAGCCCACTCCCCGGGGTCCTAGTCACAGATACGCAGTATTTT
CSASPLPGVLVTDTQYF
>17|TRBV3-1|TRBJ2-6|.|.
TGTGCCAGCAGCCAGTACCAGCCCGGTTCTGGGGCCAACGTCCTGACTTTC
CASSQYQPGSGANVLTF
>12|TRBV7-9|TRBJ2-3|.|few
TGTGCCAGCAGCTTCCAACTAGATACGCAGTATTTT
CASSFQLDTQYF
>15|TRBV5-5|TRBJ2-1|TRBD2|few
TGTGCCAGCAGCTTGAGGGGGACTAGCGTCAATGAGCAGTTCTTC
CASSLRGTSVNEQFF
>13|TRBV7-8|TRBJ2-5|TRBD2|few
TGTGCCAGTCAGCGGGAGCCGAGGGAGACCCAGTACTTC
CASQREPRETQYF
>14|TRBV11-1|TRBJ2-1|.|many
TGTGCCAGCAGTTTCGGGACATCCTACAATGAGCAGTTCTTC
CASSFGTSYNEQFF
>15|TRBV7-9|TRBJ2-7|TRBD2|many
TGTGCCAGCAGCACGACTAGCGGGAGCCCCTACGAGCAGTACTTC
CASSTTSGSPYEQYF
>13|TRBV7-2|TRBJ2-5|.|many
TGTGCCAGCGGGTATCTGGATCGAGAGACCCAGTACTTC
CASGYLDRETQYF
>14|TRBV7-2|TRBJ1-1|.|.
TGTGCCAGCAGCTCCCAAACTCAGCTAATTCAAGCTTTCTTT
CASSSQTQLIQAFF
>13|TRBV7-2|TRBJ2-1|.|many
TGTGCCAGCAGCTCTGTTACCTACAATGAGCAGTTCTTC
CASSSVTYNEQFF
>11|TRBV30|TRBJ2-3|.|many
TGTGCCTGGAGTCGAAGAGATACGCAGTATTTT
CAWSRRDTQYF
>17|TRBV20-1|TRBJ1-6|.|once
TGCAGTGCTAGAGATATCATGAGGGAAACTATAAATTCACCCCTCCACTTT
CSARDIMRETINSPLHF
>16|TRBV12-3/TRBV12-4|TRBJ2-1|TRBD1|many
TGTGCCAGCAGTCCCCAGGGGGCCAGCTCCTACAATGAGCAGTTCTTC
CASSPQGASSYNEQFF
>15|TRBV3-1|TRBJ1-5|.|many
TGTGCCAGCAGCCAAGATCCGGCGGGGGGTCAGCCCCAGCATTTT
CASSQDPAGGQPQHF
>17|TRBV4-3|TRBJ2-5|TRBD1|few
TGCGCCAGCAGCCAAGATATCACCGGACAGGGGCGAGAGACCCAGTACTTC
CASSQDITGQGRETQYF
>14|TRBV28|TRBJ2-7|.|.
TGTGCCAGCAGTTTGGGCCAGGGCACCGACGAGCAGTACTTC
CASSLGQGTDEQYF
>15|TRBV4-1|TRBJ2-7|.|many
TGCGCCAGCAGCCAAGACACATTGGGGAGGTACGAGCAGTACTTC
CASSQDTLGRYEQYF
>16|TRBV6-1|TRBJ2-5|TRBD1|many
TGTGCCAGCAGTGAAGATGCAGGGGGCTTGTGGGAGACCCAGTACTTC
CASSEDAGGLWETQYF
>12|TRBV7-8|TRBJ2-1|.|many
TGTGCCAGCAGCTTCCCGCGTGCCGAGCAGTTCTTC
CASSFPRAEQFF
>14|TRBV12-3/TRBV12-4|TRBJ2-7|TRBD2|many
TGTGCCAGCAGCGGTTGGCGGGAGCTCGCCGAGCAGTACTTC
CASSGWRELAEQYF
>13|TRBV5-8|TRBJ2-7|.|few
TGTGCCAGCAGCTTGGAGACGGCTAGTGAGCAGTACTTC
CASSLETASEQYF
>14|TRBV7-2|TRBJ2-5|.|many
TGTGCCAGCAGCTTTAGGGGGGGCGACGAGACCCAGTACTTC
CASSFRGGDETQYF
>15|TRBV18|TRBJ2-7|TRBD2|many
TGTGCCAGCTCACCTACTAGCGGGAAAACCTACGAGCAGTACTTC
CASSPTSGKTYEQYF
>14|TRBV6-1|TRBJ2-5|.|few
TGTGCCAGCAGTTATAATTTGGCGACGGGGACCCAGTACTTC
CASSYNLATGTQYF
>14|TRBV30|TRBJ2-5|.|many
TGTGCCTGGAGTGATGGCAGGGTGGGGGAGACCCAGTACTTC
CAWSDGRVGETQYF
>15|TRBV11-2|TRBJ2-1|.|many
TGTGCCAGCAGTTCATCCCCGTGGGAGACGGATGAGCAGTTCTTC
CASSSSPWETDEQFF
>16|TRBV20-1|TRBJ2-7|.|few
TGCAGTGCCCGATCCATTGACTCTCGAATCTCCTACGAGCAGTACTTC
CSARSIDSRISYEQYF
>17|TRBV27|TRBJ2-3|TRBD2|few
TGTGCCAGCAGTTCCCGGGGGACTAGCGGGAGGGCAGATACGCAGTATTTT
CASSSRGTSGRADTQYF